The rows below give T cell receptor beta chains drawn from one sample of a study of shared clonotypes between healthy human individuals. TCRdb's copy holds only in-frame clones and misses some; the assay was immunoSEQ multiplex PCR. The sample includes about a million clones, 77% of them seen just once. The sample was memory CD4+ T cells from PBMCs. These receptors were taken from a man younger than 35 in good health. Some clones in this sample may be carry-over from other donors' samples. Both conserved end residues are part of each CDR3. D genes are given only for firm matches. Not all rows give a size; the values are once, few, many and, for expanded clones, a class.

>NA|TRBJ1-5|NA|TRBV6-1
CASSEQHKAGQPQHF
TGTGCCAGCAGTGAACAGCATAAGGCCGGCCAGCCCCAGCATTTT
>few|TRBJ1-2|TRBD1|TRBV28
CASSFGTDNYGYTF
TGTGCCAGCAGTTTCGGGACAGACAACTATGGCTACACCTTC
>once|TRBJ2-7|NA|TRBV13
CASSFGLSPLSSYEQYF
TGTGCCAGCAGCTTTGGACTTAGTCCTCTTAGCTCCTACGAGCAGTACTTC
>NA|TRBJ2-2|TRBD2|TRBV2
CASSDVAGGTGELFF
TGTGCCAGCAGTGACGTAGCGGGCGGGACCGGGGAGCTGTTTTTT
>NA|TRBJ2-1|TRBD1|TRBV6-5
CASSGWTGAYNEQFF
TGTGCCAGCAGTGGCTGGACAGGGGCATACAATGAGCAGTTCTTC
>NA|TRBJ1-5|NA|TRBV19
CASSIDHGQGSRQPQHF
TGTGCCAGTAGTATAGATCATGGTCAGGGTAGTCGCCAGCCCCAGCATTTT
>NA|TRBJ2-1|NA|TRBV28
CASSTLAGGAYNEQFF
TGTGCCAGCAGCACCCTAGCCGGAGGGGCCTACAATGAGCAGTTCTTC
>NA|TRBJ2-3|NA|TRBV7-2
CASSLVGSNTDTQYF
TGTGCCAGCAGCTTAGTGGGCTCCAACACAGATACGCAGTATTTT
>once|TRBJ2-5|NA|TRBV1
CTSLGGQETQYF
TGCACCAGCTTAGGCGGTCAAGAGACCCAGTACTTC
>NA|TRBJ1-4|NA|TRBV7-9
CASSTGRNNEKLFF
TGTGCCAGCAGCACAGGACGGAATAATGAAAAACTGTTTTTT